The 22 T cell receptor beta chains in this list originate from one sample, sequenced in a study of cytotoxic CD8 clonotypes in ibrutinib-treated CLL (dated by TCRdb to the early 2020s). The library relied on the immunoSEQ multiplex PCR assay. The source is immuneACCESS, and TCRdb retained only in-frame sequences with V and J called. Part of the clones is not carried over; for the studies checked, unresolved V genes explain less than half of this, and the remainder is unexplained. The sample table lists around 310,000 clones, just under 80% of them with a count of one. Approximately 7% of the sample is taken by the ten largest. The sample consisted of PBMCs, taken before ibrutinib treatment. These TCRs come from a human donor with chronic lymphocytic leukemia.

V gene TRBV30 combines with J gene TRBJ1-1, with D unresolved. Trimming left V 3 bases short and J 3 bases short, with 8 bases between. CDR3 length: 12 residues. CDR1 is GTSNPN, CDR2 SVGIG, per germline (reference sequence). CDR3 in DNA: TGTGCCTGGAGGAGGGAGGACACTGAAGCTTTCTTT. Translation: CAWRREDTEAFF.

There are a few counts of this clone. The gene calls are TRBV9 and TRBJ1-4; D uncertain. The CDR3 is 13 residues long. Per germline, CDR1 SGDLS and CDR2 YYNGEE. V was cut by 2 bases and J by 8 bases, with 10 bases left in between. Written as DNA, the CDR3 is TGTGCCAGCAGCGTCCGGGTGGGGGAAAAACTGTTTTTT. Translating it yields CASSVRVGEKLFF.

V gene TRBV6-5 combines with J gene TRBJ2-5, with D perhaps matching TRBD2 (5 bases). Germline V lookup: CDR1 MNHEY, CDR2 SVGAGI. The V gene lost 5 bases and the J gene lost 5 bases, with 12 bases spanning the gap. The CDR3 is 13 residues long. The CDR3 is CASSTGLWETQYF. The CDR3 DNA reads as TGTGCCAGCAGTACCGGACTTTGGGAGACCCAGTACTTC.

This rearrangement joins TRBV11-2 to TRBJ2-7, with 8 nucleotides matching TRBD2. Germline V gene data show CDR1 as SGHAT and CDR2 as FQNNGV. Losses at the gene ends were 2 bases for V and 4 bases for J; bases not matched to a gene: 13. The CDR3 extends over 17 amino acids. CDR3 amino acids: CASSLSGPGLVVYEQYF. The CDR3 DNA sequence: TGTGCCAGCAGCTTAAGTGGTCCGGGACTAGTCGTTTACGAGCAGTACTTC.

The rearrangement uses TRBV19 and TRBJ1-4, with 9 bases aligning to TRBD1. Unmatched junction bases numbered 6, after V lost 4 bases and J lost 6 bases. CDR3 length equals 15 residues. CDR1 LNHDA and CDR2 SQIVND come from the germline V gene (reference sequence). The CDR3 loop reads CASSTGQGLYEKLFF. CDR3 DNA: TGTGCCAGTAGTACGGGACAGGGCTTATATGAAAAACTGTTTTTT.

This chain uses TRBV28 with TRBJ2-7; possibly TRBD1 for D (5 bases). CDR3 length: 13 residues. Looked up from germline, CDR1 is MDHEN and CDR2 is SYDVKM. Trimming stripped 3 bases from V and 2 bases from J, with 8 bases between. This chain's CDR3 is CASSFQGPYEQYF. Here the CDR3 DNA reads TGTGCCAGCAGTTTCCAGGGTCCCTACGAGCAGTACTTC.

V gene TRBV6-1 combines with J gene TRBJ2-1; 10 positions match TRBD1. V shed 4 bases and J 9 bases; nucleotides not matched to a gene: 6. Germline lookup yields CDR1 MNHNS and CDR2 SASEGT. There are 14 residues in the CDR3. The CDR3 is CASSAGQGFGEQFF. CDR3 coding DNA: TGTGCCAGCAGTGCGGGACAGGGGTTCGGTGAGCAGTTCTTC.

This CDR3 is CAIKGGVGNEQFF. The CDR3 region has the DNA TGTGCCATCAAAGGTGGGGTGGGCAATGAGCAGTTCTTC. This rearrangement joins TRBV10-3 to TRBJ2-1; D unresolved. The CDR3 is 13 amino acids. Trimming took 7 bases from V and 6 from J, leaving 13 bases between them. The germline V gene has CDR1 ENHRY and CDR2 SYGVKD.

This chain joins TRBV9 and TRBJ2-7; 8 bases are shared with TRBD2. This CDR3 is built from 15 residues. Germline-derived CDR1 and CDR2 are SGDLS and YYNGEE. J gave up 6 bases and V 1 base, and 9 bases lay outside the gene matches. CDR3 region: CASSVMAGGGGEQYF. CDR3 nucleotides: TGTGCCAGCAGCGTAATGGCGGGAGGAGGAGGCGAGCAGTACTTC.

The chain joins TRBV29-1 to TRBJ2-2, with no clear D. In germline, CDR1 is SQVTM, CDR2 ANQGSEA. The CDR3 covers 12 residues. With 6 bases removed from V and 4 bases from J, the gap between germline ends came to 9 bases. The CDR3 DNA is TGCAGCGTCTCGGAACTCACCGGGGAGCTGTTTTTT. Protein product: CSVSELTGELFF.

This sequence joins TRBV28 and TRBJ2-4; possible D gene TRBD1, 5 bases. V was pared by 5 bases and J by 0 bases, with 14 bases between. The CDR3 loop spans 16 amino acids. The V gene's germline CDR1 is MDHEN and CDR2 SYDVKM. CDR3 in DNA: TGTGCCAGCAGTCCACAGGACATACCAGCCAAAAACATTCAGTACTTC. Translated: CASSPQDIPAKNIQYF.

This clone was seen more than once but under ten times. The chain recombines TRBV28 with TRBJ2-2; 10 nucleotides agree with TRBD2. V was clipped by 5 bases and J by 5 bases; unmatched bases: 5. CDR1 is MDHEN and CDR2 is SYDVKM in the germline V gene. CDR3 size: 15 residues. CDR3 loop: CASSTRSGRTGELFF. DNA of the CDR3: TGTGCCAGCAGTACCCGTAGCGGGAGGACCGGGGAGCTGTTTTTT.

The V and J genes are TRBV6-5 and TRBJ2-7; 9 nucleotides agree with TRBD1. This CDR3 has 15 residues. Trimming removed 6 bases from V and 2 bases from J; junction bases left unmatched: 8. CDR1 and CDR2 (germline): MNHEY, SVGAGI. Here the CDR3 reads CASSSGTGRPYEQYF. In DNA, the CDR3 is TGTGCCAGCAGCTCCGGGACAGGGCGACCCTACGAGCAGTACTTC.

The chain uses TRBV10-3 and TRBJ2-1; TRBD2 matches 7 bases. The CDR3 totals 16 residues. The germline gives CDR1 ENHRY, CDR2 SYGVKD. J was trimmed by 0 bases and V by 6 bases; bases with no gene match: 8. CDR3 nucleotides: TGTGCCATCAGGAGGGGAGGGGAAAGCTCCTACAATGAGCAGTTCTTC. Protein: CAIRRGGESSYNEQFF.

In DNA, the CDR3 is TGTGCCAGCAGAACAGGTTTAGCGGGAGGAAGTTACAATGAGCAGTTCTTC. Its translation is CASRTGLAGGSYNEQFF. The V call is TRBV2, the J call TRBJ2-1; 10 bases fit TRBD2. This CDR3 has 17 residues. V lost 6 bases to trimming and J lost 4 bases; unmatched junction nucleotides: 12. Germline assignment: CDR1 SNHLY and CDR2 FYNNEI.

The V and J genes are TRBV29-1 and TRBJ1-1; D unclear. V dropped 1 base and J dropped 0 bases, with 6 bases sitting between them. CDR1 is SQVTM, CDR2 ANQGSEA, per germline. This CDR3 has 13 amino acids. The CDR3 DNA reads TGCAGCGTTGAAGTGGCCTTGAACACTGAAGCTTTCTTT. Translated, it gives CSVEVALNTEAFF.

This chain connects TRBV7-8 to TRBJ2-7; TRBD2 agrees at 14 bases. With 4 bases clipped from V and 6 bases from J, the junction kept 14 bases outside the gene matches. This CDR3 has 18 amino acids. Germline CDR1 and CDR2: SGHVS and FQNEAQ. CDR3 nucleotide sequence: TGTGCCAGCAGCTCCACAACAAGGGGACTAGCGGGAGCCGTCGAGCAGTACTTC. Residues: CASSSTTRGLAGAVEQYF. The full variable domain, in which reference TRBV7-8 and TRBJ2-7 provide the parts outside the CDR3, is GAGVSQSPRYKVAKRGQDVALRCDPISGHVSLFWYQQALGQGPEFLTYFQNEAQLDKSGLPSDRFFAERPEGSVSTLKIQRTQQEDSAVYLCASSSTTRGLAGAVEQYFGPGTRLTVT.

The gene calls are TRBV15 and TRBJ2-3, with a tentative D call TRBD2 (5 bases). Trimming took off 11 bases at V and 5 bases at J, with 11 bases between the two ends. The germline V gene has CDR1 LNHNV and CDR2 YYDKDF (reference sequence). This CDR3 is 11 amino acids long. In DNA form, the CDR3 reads TGTGCCGCGGGTACTGTAGATACGCAGTATTTT. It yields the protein CAAGTVDTQYF. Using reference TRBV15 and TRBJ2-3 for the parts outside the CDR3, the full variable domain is DAMVIQNPRYQVTQFGKPVTLSCSQTLNHNVMYWYQQKSSQAPKLLFHYYDKDFNNEADTPDNFQSRRPNTSFCFLDIRSPGLGDTAMYLCAAGTVDTQYFGPGTRLTVL.

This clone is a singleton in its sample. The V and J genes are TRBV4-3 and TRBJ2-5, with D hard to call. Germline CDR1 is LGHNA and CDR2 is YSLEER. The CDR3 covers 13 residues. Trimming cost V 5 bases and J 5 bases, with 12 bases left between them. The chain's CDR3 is CASSTSTRETQYF. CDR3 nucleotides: TGCGCCAGCAGCACCTCCACGAGGGAGACCCAGTACTTC.

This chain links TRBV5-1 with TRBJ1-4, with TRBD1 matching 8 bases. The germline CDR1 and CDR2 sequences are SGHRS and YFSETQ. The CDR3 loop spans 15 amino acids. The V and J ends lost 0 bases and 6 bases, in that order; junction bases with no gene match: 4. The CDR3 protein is CASSLAGTGDEKLFF. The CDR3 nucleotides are TGCGCCAGCAGCTTGGCCGGGACAGGAGATGAAAAACTGTTTTTT.

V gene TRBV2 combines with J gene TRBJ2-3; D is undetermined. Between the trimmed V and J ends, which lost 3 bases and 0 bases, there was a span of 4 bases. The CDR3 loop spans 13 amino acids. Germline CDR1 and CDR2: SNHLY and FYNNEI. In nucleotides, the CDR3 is TGTGCCAGCAGTGATGAGAGCACAGATACGCAGTATTTT. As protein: CASSDESTDTQYF.

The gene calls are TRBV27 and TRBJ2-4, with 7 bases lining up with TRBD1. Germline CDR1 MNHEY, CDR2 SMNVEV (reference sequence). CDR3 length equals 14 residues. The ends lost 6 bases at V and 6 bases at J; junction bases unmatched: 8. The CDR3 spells CASRQMDRINIQYF. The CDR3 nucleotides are TGTGCCAGCAGGCAAATGGACAGGATAAACATTCAGTACTTC.